This T cell receptor (beta chain) came from a study of naive and memory T cell subsets (dated by TCRdb to about 2017). Regarding the complete study: The study applied an open-source, UMI-based TCR alpha and beta sequencing pipeline to sorted naive and memory peripheral blood T cell subsets. The functional CMV T cell responses agreed completely with IgG serology results. RNA was DNase-treated and reverse transcribed with TCR constant-region primers, mostly using SuperScript III. Paper-wide results and their limitations: The abundance of TCRs followed a power law with an exponent that differed between naive and memory subsets yet stayed consistent across the three individuals. Each clonotype was defined as a single alpha or beta chain sequence rather than as a paired alpha/beta receptor. In both CD4 and CD8 cells, a rise in Gini index and a fall in Shannon and inverse Simpson diversity were observed from naive through CM, EM and EMRA. Naive repertoires, especially CD8, contained a few larger clonotypes, possibly memory cells re-expressing CD45RA. RNA-based TCR counts may be affected by expression changes linked to T cell activation and differentiation. After error correction, over 90% of naive TCR sequences appeared only once, giving much steeper abundance distributions than memory subsets. The repertoire findings for the naive and memory subsets could not be validated against a ground truth because none was available.

From the second PCR step onward, the TCR alpha chain libraries and the TCR beta chain libraries were amplified separately. Donor CMV status was determined by IFNgamma production from CD4+ T cells after overnight stimulation of fresh PBMCs with CMV viral lysate. Using Miltenyi beads, CD4 T cells were first positively selected, and CD8 T cells were then positively selected from the CD4-negative fraction. Cells stained for CD3, CD4, CD8, CD45RA, CD27 and a live/dead dye were sorted on a BD Aria II into four subsets by CD45RA and CD27. A few healthy volunteers provided blood, and the blood of each volunteer was split into CD4 and CD8 T cells and then into four differentiation subsets. About 120 ml of peripheral blood was taken from each donor, and PBMC were separated by density-gradient centrifugation on Ficoll-Paque PLUS. The sorted cells were lysed in RLT buffer, after which RNA was extracted using a Qiagen RNeasy kit and kept at -80 degrees C.

From the cysteine up to the phenylalanine, the CDR3 has a length of 15 residues. This entry keeps only the CDR3 DNA: 45 bases, framed from base 1. CDR1 is given as SGHRS and CDR2 as YFSETQ, both from the germline V gene. Trimming at the junction amounts to 0 bases on V and 3 bases on J, and the germline ends lie 13 bases apart. The receptor library was made with UMI-ligation and nested PCR. To cover both TRBC1 and TRBC2, the beta constant-region primer consisted of an equimolar mix of two oligonucleotides. Four rounds of PCR were used to amplify ligated cDNA, with nested alpha and beta constant-region primers being used together with the SP2 primer. A single-stranded oligonucleotide containing the SP2 primer and a 12-nucleotide UMI was joined to the 3' end of the cDNA by T4 RNA ligase 1. Incubation of the ligation reaction lasted about 19-24 hours at 16 degrees C. PCR2 was usually performed as a SYBR Green qPCR and halted at a preset threshold so that over-amplification would not occur. Agencourt AMPure XP magnetic beads were used for all purifications after the first. Libraries were quantified by Qubit and checked on a TapeStation, with a main peak expected near 650 bp. Sequencing of the pooled libraries was done on an Illumina MiSeq using v2 2x251 paired-end kits, which typically yielded roughly 0.85-2.3 million reads per sample. Each sample's library went into the pool at roughly 4.4 nM, and about 5-7% PhiX was added to help with cluster recognition. In the authors' own workflow: Using tag matching that tolerated one base-pair mismatch, Decombinator assigned V and J genes to FASTQ reads that had been processed by Demultiplexor. By using UMIs, Collapsinator corrected both sequencing errors and the frequency errors caused by PCR heterogeneity. TCRs were translated and CDR3s were extracted from the conserved cysteine to the FGXG phenylalanine by CDR3Translator, with non-productive sequences being flagged. Repertoires were subsampled to equal numbers of UMI-defined TCRs before Gini, Shannon entropy and inverse Simpson indices were calculated. Power-law fits to clonotype abundance distributions were performed by maximum likelihood within the linear range. When run on a single naive CD8 sample, MIGEC and the pipeline yielded similar UMI counts, similar unique TCR numbers and similar clonal distributions. One analysis removed from the naive repertoire any naive TCRs that were also present in any memory subset from the same donor. A set of several thousand CMV-associated CDR3 sequences, compiled from VDJdb and a published dataset, was used to search the repertoires. TCRdb reran the public reads through fastp at Q25 and MiXCR, keeping productive beta chains. Each CDR3 protein appears once, grouped with its most common genes and DNA. These V and J calls rely on TCRdb rather than the paper's analysis. Recorded for this sample are about 90,000 distinct CDR3 sequences; 11% of them occurred a single time. The ten largest account for approximately 0.14% of the sample.

The sample holds a few counts of this clonotype. No antigen is known for it. Qualities for individual bases were not recorded, and no much larger clone is one base off. The sequencing sample was made of naive CD4+ T cells from blood. What the cell subset or site label conveys for this sample: naive T cells, CD45RA high CD27+. Recombination connected TRBV5-1 to TRBJ2-7, and perhaps TRBD2 as D gene, on 5 matching bases. This TCR was sampled from a human donor in good health. CDR3 loop: CASSLAGVARYEQYF. The DNA sequence follows: TGCGCCAGCAGCTTGGCCGGGGTAGCGCGCTACGAGCAGTACTTC.